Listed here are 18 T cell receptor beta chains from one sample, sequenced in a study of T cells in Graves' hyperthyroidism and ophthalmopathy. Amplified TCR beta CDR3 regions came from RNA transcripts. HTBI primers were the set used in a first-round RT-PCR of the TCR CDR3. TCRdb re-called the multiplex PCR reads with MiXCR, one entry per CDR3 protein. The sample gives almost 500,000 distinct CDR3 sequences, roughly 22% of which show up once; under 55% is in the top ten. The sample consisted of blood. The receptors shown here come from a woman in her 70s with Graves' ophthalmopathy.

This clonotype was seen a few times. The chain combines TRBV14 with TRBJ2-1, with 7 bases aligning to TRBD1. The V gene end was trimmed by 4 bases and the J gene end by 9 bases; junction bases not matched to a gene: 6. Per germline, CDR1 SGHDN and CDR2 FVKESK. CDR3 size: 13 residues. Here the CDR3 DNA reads TGTGCCAGCAGCCCGCAGACAGGGACTGAGCAGTTCTTC. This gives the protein CASSPQTGTEQFF. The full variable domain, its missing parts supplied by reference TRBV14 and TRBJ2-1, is EAGVTQFPSHSVIEKGQTVTLRCDPISGHDNLYWYRRVMGKEIKFLLHFVKESKQDESGMPNNRFLAERTGGTYSTLKVQPAELEDSGVYFCASSPQTGTEQFFGPGTRLTVL.

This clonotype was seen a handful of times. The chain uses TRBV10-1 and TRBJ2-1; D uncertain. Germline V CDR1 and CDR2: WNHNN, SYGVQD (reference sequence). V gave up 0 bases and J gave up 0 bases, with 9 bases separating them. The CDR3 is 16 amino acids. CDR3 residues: CASSESFASSYNEQFF. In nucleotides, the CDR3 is TGCGCCAGCAGTGAGTCGTTTGCGAGCTCCTACAATGAGCAGTTCTTC.

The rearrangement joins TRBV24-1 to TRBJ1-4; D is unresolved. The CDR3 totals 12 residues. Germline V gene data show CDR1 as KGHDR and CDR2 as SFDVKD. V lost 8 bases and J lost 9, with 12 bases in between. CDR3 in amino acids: CATMEDPKKLFF. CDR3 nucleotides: TGTGCCACCATGGAGGACCCAAAAAAACTGTTTTTT.

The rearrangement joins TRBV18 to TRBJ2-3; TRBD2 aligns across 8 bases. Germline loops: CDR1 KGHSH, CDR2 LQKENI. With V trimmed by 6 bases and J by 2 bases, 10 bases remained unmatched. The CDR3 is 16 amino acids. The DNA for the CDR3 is TGTGCCAGCTCGCGTGTTAGCGGGACTATCACAGATACGCAGTATTTT. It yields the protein CASSRVSGTITDTQYF.

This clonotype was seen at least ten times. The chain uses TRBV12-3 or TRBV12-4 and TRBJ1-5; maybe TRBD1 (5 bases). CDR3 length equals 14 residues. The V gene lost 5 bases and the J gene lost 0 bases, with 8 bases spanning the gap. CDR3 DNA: TGTGCCAGCAGTAGACAGAATAGCAATCAGCCCCAGCATTTT. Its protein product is CASSRQNSNQPQHF.

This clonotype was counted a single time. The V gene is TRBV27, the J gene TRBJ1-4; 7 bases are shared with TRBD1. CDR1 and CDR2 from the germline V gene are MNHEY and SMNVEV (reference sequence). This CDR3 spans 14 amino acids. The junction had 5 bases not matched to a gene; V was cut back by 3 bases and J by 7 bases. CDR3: CASSFETGSEKLFF. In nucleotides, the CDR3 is TGTGCCAGCAGTTTCGAGACAGGGAGTGAAAAACTGTTTTTT.

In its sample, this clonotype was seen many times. CDR3 in amino acids: CASSIIEGGTGELFF. CDR3 coding DNA: TGTGCCAGCAGCATCATAGAGGGGGGCACCGGGGAGCTGTTTTTT. V is TRBV7-2 and J is TRBJ2-2; D tentatively fits TRBD1 or TRBD2 (6 bases each). The CDR3 consists of 15 residues. The V gene lost 5 bases and the J gene lost 4 bases, with 14 bases spanning the gap. Germline loops: CDR1 SGHTA, CDR2 FQGNSA.

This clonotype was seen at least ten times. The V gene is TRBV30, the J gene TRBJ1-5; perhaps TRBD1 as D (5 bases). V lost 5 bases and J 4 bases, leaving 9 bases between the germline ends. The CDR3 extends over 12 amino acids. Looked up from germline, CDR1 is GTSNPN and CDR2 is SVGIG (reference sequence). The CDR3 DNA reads TGTGCCTGGGCGAGACAGAATCAGCCCCAGCATTTT. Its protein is CAWARQNQPQHF.

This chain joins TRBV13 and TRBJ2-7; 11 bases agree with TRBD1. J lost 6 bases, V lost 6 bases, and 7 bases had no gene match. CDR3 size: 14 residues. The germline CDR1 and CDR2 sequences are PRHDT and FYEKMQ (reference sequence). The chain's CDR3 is CASRQGQGALEQYF. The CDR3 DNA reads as TGTGCCAGCAGACAAGGACAGGGGGCTCTCGAGCAGTACTTC.

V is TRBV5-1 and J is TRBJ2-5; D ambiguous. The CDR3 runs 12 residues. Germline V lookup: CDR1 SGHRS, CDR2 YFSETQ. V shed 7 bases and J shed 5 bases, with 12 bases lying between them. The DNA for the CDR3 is TGCGCCAGCTCCGAAATCCCGGAGACCCAGTACTTC. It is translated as CASSEIPETQYF. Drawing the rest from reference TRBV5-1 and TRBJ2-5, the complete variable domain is KAGVTQTPRYLIKTRGQQVTLSCSPISGHRSVSWYQQTPGQGLQFLFEYFSETQRNKGNFPGRFSGRQFSNSRSEMNVSTLELGDSALYLCASSEIPETQYFGPGTRLLVL.

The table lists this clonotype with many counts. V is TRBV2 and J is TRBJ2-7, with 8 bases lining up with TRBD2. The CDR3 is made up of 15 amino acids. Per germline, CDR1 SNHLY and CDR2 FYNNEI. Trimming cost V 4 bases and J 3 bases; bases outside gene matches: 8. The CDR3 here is CASSAPLGRGYEQYF. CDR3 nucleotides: TGTGCCAGCAGTGCTCCTCTCGGGAGGGGCTACGAGCAGTACTTC.

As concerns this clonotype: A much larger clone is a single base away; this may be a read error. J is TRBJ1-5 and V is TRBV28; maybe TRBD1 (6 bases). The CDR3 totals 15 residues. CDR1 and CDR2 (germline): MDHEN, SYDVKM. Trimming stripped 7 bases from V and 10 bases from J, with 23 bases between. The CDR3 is CASTPGRTVITPQHF. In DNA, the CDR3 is TGTGCCAGCACCCCGGGACGGACAGTGATCACCCCCCAGCATTTT.

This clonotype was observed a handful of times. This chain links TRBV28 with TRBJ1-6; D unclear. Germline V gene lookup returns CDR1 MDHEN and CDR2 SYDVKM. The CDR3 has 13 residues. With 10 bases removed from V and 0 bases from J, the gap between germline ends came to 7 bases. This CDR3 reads CAMRSSYNSPLHF. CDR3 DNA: TGTGCCATGAGGAGCTCCTATAATTCACCCCTCCACTTT.

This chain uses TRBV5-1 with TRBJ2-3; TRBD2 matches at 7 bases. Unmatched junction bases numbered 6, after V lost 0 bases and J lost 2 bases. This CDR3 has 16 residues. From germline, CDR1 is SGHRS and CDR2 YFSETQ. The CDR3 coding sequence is TGCGCCAGCAGCTTGGGGTGGCTAGCGGACACAGATACGCAGTATTTT. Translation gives CASSLGWLADTDTQYF.

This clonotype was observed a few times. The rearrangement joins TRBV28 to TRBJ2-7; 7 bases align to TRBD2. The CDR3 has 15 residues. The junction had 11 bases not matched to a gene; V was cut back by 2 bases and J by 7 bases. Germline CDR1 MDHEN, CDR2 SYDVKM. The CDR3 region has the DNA TGTGCCAGCAGTTTAAATGGGGGAGGGCTGGGAGAGCAGTACTTC. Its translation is CASSLNGGGLGEQYF. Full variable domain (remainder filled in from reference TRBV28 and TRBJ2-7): DVKVTQSSRYLVKRTGEKVFLECVQDMDHENMFWYRQDPGLGLRLIYFSYDVKMKEKGDIPEGYSVSREKKERFSLILESASTNQTSMYLCASSLNGGGLGEQYFGPGTRLTVT.

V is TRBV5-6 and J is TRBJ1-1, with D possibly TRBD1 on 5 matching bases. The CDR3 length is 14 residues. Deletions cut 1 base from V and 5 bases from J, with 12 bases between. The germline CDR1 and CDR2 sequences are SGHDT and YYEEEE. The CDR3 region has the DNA TGTGCCAGCAGCTTGTTGAGGGGAAGGACTGAAGCTTTCTTT. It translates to CASSLLRGRTEAFF.

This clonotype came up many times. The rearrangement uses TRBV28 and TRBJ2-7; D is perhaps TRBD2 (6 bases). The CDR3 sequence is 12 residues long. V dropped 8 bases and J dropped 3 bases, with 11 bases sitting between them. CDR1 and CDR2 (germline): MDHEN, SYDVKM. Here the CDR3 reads CASLGTDYEQYF. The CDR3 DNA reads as TGTGCCAGCCTGGGGACTGACTACGAGCAGTACTTC.

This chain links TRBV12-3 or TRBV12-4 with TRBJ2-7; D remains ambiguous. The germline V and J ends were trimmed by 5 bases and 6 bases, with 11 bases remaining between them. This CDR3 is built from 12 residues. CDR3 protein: CASSITSSEQYF. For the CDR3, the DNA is TGTGCCAGCAGTATTACCAGCTCCGAGCAGTACTTC.